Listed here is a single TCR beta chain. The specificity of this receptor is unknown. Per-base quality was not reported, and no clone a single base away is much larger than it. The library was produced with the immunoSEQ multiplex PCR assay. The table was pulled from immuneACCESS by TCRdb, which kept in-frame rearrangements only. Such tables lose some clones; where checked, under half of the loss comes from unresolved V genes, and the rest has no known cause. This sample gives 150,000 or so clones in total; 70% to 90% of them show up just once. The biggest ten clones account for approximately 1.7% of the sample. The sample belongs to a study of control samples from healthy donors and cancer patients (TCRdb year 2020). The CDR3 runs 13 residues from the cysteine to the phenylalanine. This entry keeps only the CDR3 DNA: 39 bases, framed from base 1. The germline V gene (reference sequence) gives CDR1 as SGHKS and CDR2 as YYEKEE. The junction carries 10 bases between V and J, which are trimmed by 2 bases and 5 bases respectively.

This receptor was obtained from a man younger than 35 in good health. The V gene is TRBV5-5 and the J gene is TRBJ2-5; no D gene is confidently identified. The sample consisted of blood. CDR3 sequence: CASSFQRMETQYF. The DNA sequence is TGTGCCAGCAGCTTCCAGCGTATGGAGACCCAGTACTTC.